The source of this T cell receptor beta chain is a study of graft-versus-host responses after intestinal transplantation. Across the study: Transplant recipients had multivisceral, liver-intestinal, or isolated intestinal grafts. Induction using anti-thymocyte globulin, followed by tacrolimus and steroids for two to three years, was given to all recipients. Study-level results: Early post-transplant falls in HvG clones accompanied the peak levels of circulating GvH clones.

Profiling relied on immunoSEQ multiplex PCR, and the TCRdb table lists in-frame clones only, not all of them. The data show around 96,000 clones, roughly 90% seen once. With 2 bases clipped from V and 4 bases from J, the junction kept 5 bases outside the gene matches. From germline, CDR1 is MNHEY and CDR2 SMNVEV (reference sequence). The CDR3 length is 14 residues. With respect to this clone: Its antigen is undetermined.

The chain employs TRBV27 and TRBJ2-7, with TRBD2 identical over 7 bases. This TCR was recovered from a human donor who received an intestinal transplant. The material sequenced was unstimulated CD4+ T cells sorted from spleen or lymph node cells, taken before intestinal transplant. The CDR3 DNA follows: TGTGCCAGCAGTTTAGTGGGGGGGGATTACGAGCAGTACTTC. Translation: CASSLVGGDYEQYF.